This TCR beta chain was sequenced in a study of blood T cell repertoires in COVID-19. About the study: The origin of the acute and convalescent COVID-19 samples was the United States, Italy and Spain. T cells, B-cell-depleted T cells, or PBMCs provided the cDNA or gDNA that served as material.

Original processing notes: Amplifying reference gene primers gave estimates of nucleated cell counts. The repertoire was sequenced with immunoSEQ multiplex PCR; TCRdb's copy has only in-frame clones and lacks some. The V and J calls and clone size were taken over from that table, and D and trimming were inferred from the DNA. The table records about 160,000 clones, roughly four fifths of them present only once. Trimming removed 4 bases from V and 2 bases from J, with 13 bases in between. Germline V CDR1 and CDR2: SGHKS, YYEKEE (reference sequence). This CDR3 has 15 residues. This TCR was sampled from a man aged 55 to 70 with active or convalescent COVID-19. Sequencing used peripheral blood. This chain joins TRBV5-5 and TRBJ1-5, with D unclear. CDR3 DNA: TGTGCCAGCAGCCGAGACATTTTGGGCAATCAGCCCCAGCATTTT. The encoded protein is CASSRDILGNQPQHF.